Listed below are T cell receptor beta chains from one sample, sequenced in a study of T cell responses to AZD1222 COVID-19 vaccine. This table comes from immunoSEQ multiplex PCR, and its TCRdb copy is limited to in-frame clones, with some not included. The sample contains fewer than 110,000 clones, around 90% of which appear only once. The sequences come from peripheral blood, collected 28 days after the second AZD1222 dose. These TCRs come from an adult who received the AZD1222 COVID-19 vaccine. CDR3s include the opening cysteine and the closing phenylalanine or tryptophan. The D gene is left open where the match is weak.

D gene,V gene,J gene,CDR3 protein
.,TRBV28,TRBJ1-2,CASSSVPQYGYTF
.,TRBV10-3,TRBJ1-2,CAISENTDMGGYTF
.,TRBV5-1,TRBJ1-5,CASSLDQGKPQHF
TRBD1,TRBV11-2,TRBJ1-2,CASSLVPGGHGYTF
.,TRBV5-4,TRBJ2-7,CASSLVRGGEQYF
TRBD2,TRBV6-1,TRBJ2-5,CASSETSGGAETQYF
TRBD1,TRBV5-6,TRBJ2-1,CASSWGTAFDEQFF
.,TRBV19,TRBJ2-2,CASSLGRGGSGELFF
.,TRBV6-5,TRBJ1-1,CASSYSGGSEAFF
.,TRBV30,TRBJ2-2,CARRNTGELFF
TRBD2,TRBV19,TRBJ2-7,CASSIAGGRGGYEQYF
.,TRBV27,TRBJ2-3,CASRGFTDTQYF
.,TRBV6-1,TRBJ1-2,CASSEPGWRGYTF
.,TRBV15,TRBJ1-5,CATSREFNQPQHF
.,TRBV7-9,TRBJ2-7,CASSPRGHVPPVEQYF
.,TRBV5-1,TRBJ1-1,CASSRGLGGAFF
.,TRBV24-1,TRBJ2-3,CATSLGASDTQYF
.,TRBV12-5,TRBJ2-2,CASGLLTGTGTGELFF
.,TRBV11-2,TRBJ1-2,CASSLSTGNGYTF
.,TRBV5-4,TRBJ1-1,CASSFGGMRAFF
.,TRBV9,TRBJ1-2,CASSVEWDTDGYTF
TRBD2,TRBV10-3,TRBJ2-2,CAISGLAGGLNTGELFF
.,TRBV2,TRBJ1-2,CASNPSNYGYTF
.,TRBV6-5,TRBJ2-7,CASSYSGDLVWEQYF
.,TRBV27,TRBJ2-3,CASSRGAVADTQYF
.,TRBV27,TRBJ1-1,CASRSYSGSANTEAFF